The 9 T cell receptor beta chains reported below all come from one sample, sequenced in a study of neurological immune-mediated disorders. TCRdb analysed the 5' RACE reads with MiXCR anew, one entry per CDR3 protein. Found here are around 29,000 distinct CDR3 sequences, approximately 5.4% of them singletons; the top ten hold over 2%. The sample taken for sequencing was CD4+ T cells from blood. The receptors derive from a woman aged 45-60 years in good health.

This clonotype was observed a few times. CDR3 in amino acids: CASILSSGRSSDTQYF. The CDR3 bases are TGTGCCAGCATTCTCTCTAGCGGGAGGAGCTCAGATACGCAGTATTTT. This chain joins TRBV28 and TRBJ2-3, with 11 bases that match TRBD2. J was trimmed by 4 bases and V by 7 bases; bases with no gene match: 10. The CDR3 is 16 amino acids. From germline, CDR1 is MDHEN and CDR2 SYDVKM. Full variable domain (missing parts from reference TRBV28 and TRBJ2-3): DVKVTQSSRYLVKRTGEKVFLECVQDMDHENMFWYRQDPGLGLRLIYFSYDVKMKEKGDIPEGYSVSREKKERFSLILESASTNQTSMYLCASILSSGRSSDTQYFGPGTRLTVL.

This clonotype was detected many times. CDR3 amino acids: CSVRGGVTGSYEQYF. CDR3 nucleotides: TGCAGCGTTAGGGGGGGGGTGACAGGGAGCTACGAGCAGTACTTC. This chain links TRBV29-1 with TRBJ2-7; either TRBD1 or TRBD2 may fit D (7 bases each). The V end lost 5 bases, the J end lost 3 bases, and 20 bases lay between the germline ends. Germline V gene data show CDR1 as SQVTM and CDR2 as ANQGSEA. The CDR3 totals 15 residues.

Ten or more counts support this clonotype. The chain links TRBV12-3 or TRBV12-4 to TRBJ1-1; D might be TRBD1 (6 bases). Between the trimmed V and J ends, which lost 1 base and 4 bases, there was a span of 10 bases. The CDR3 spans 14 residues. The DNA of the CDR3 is TGTGCCAGCAGTTTAGGGGGGGGGGCCACTGAAGCTTTCTTT. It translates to CASSLGGGATEAFF.

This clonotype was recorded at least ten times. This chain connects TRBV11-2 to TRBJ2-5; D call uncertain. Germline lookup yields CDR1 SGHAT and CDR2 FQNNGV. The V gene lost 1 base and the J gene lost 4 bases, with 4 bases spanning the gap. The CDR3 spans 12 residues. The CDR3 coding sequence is TGTGCCAGCAGCTTAGTGAGAGAGACCCAGTACTTC. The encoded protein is CASSLVRETQYF.

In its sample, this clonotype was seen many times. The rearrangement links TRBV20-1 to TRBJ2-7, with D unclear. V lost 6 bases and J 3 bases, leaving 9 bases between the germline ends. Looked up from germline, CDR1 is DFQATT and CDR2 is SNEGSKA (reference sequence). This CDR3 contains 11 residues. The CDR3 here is CSAARIYEQYF. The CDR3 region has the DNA TGCAGTGCCGCCAGGATCTACGAGCAGTACTTC.

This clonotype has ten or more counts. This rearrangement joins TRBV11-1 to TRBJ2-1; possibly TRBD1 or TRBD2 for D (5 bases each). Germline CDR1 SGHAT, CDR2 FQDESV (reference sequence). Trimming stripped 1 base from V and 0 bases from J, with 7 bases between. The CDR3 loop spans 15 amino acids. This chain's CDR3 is CASSLGGGSYNEQFF. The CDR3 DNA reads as TGTGCCAGCAGCTTAGGTGGGGGCTCCTACAATGAGCAGTTCTTC.

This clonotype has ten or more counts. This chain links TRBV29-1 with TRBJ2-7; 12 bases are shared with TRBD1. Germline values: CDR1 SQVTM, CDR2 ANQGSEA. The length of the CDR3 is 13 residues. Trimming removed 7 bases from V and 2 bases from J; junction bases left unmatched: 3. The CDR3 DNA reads TGCAGCGCAGGGACAGGGGGCCCCTACGAGCAGTACTTC. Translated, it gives CSAGTGGPYEQYF.

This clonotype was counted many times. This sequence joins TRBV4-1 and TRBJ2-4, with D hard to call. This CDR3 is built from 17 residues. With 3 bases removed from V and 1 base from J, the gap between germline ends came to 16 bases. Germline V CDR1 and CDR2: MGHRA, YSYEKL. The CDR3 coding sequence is TGCGCCAGCAGCCAGGACCCCCCCCTCACCGCCAAAAACATTCAGTACTTC. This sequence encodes CASSQDPPLTAKNIQYF.

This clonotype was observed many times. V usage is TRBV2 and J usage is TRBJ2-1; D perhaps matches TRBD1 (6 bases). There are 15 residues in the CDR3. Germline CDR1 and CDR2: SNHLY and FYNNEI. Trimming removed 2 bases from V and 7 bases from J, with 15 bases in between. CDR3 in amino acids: CASSERSGVLNEQFF. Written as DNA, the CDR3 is TGTGCCAGCAGTGAAAGGTCAGGGGTTCTAAATGAGCAGTTCTTC. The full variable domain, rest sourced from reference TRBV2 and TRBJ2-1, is EPEVTQTPSHQVTQMGQEVILRCVPISNHLYFYWYRQILGQKVEFLVSFYNNEISEKSEIFDDQFSVERPDGSNFTLKIRSTKLEDSAMYFCASSERSGVLNEQFFGPGTRLTVL.